This is a list of T cell receptor beta chains from one sample in a study of T cells after posttransplantation cyclophosphamide. Produced via immunoSEQ multiplex PCR; TCRdb's table is partial and in-frame only. This table holds 45,000 or so clones, roughly 92% found once. Material for sequencing was PBMCs. These receptors all come from a woman in her 50s in good health and a related stem cell transplant donor. Each CDR3 is given without its conserved first and last residue. D genes are given only for firm matches. Not all rows give a size; the values are once, few, many and, for expanded clones, a class.

clone_size,j_call,v_call,d_call,cdr3_aa
.,TRBJ1-2,TRBV5-1,.,ASSLDTSGYGYT
.,TRBJ1-4,TRBV5-6,.,ASNHRDFATNEKLF
.,TRBJ1-3,TRBV7-9,TRBD1,ASSPGTEGNTIY
.,TRBJ1-4,TRBV19,TRBD1,ASSIRRDRSLATNEKLF
.,TRBJ1-2,TRBV10-2,.,ASSDQGYGYT
.,TRBJ1-1,TRBV11-3,TRBD1,ASSREISGTANTEAF
.,TRBJ1-1,TRBV10-1,.,ASSYEVNTEAF
.,TRBJ2-4,TRBV19,TRBD2,ASSPLAEDGKNIQY
.,TRBJ1-1,TRBV10-3,.,AISEFMNTEAF
.,TRBJ2-3,TRBV5-1,TRBD2,ASSLDPFGAGGQDTQY
.,TRBJ1-2,TRBV27,TRBD1,ASSVTGGNYGYT
.,TRBJ1-5,TRBV5-4,TRBD1,ASSIGQGIDQPQH
.,TRBJ1-3,TRBV5-4,TRBD1,ASSSADRSSGNTIY
once,TRBJ1-2,TRBV16,.,ASSQSDRVNYGYT
.,TRBJ2-2,TRBV19,TRBD1,ASSGTGGLTGELF
.,TRBJ2-5,TRBV6-5,.,ASKKGLLETQY
.,TRBJ2-7,TRBV28,TRBD2,ASSLRLAGVYEQY
.,TRBJ2-1,TRBV5-1,.,ASSLAGEVYEQF
.,TRBJ1-6,TRBV28,.,ASGQGSSPLH
.,TRBJ1-1,TRBV25-1,.,ASRFAGNTEAF
.,TRBJ2-1,TRBV5-4,TRBD2,ASSSVLAGGPEEQF
.,TRBJ2-1,TRBV13,.,ASSLMAPRSNEQF
.,TRBJ1-1,TRBV2,TRBD1,ATRDRGSQAF
.,TRBJ1-1,TRBV5-1,.,ASRTDRSNTEAF
.,TRBJ2-7,TRBV7-2,TRBD2,ASRSGLAESYEQY
.,TRBJ2-3,TRBV10-2,.,ASSEIEASGTDTQY
.,TRBJ2-3,TRBV5-1,TRBD2,ASSLALAGSTDTQY
.,TRBJ2-5,TRBV19,.,ASSTRRKQETQY
.,TRBJ1-2,TRBV11-2,.,ASSLDGVRRRNYGYT
.,TRBJ2-5,TRBV19,.,ASSIDLRQAQETQY
.,TRBJ2-7,TRBV5-5,TRBD1,ASSLDRGWYEQY
.,TRBJ2-7,TRBV2,.,ASSESASAAYEQY
.,TRBJ1-1,TRBV5-4,.,ASSSPTGETEAF
.,TRBJ1-1,TRBV18,TRBD1,ASSLNRGRGDTEAF
.,TRBJ1-5,TRBV6-1,TRBD1,ASSPAGQADQPQH
.,TRBJ2-7,TRBV19,.,ASSQGLSSYEQY
large,TRBJ1-4,TRBV5-4,.,ASSSWGVDEKLF
.,TRBJ1-4,TRBV9,.,ASSITDATNEKLF
.,TRBJ1-2,TRBV29-1,.,SVEVMDRDYGYT
.,TRBJ1-3,TRBV11-2,.,ASSLLADSGNTIY
.,TRBJ1-4,TRBV19,.,ASTDRLNEKLF
once,TRBJ1-2,TRBV7-8,TRBD1,ASSLSTGVLNGYT